The 6 T cell receptor beta chains in this list originate from one sample, sequenced in a study of cytomegalovirus exposure and HLA in healthy donors (dated by TCRdb to about 2017). Library preparation employed the immunoSEQ multiplex PCR assay. A mixture of 60 forward primers for TCR Vbeta segments and 13 reverse primers for TCR Jbeta segments was used in the multiplex PCR. The table comes from immuneACCESS by way of TCRdb, which keeps in-frame sequences with V and J called. Part of the clones is missing from these tables; in studies checked, under half for an unresolved V gene and the rest for unknown reasons. Within this sample are hundreds of thousands of clones, with roughly 70% of them counted one time only. The ten largest clones take up 1.8% of the sample. The sequenced sample consisted of PBMCs. Source of these receptors: a woman in her thirties in good health and CMV-seronegative.

The genes are TRBV2 and TRBJ1-5, with unresolved D. Germline lookup yields CDR1 SNHLY and CDR2 FYNNEI. The CDR3 spans 15 residues. V lost 2 bases and J 0 bases, leaving 8 bases between the germline ends. The CDR3 DNA is TGTGCCAGCAGTGAAAGAGCAGGTAGCAATCAGCCCCAGCATTTT. Translating gives CASSERAGSNQPQHF.

The chain couples TRBV7-9 to TRBJ2-5, with D possibly TRBD2 on 6 matching bases. V dropped 8 bases and J dropped 2 bases, with 12 bases sitting between them. Germline V gene lookup returns CDR1 SEHNR and CDR2 FQNEAQ (reference sequence). The CDR3 is 13 residues long. The CDR3: CASGGKGQETQYF. Here the CDR3 DNA reads TGTGCCAGCGGCGGGAAAGGTCAAGAGACCCAGTACTTC.

V is TRBV5-1 and J is TRBJ2-3; perhaps TRBD2 as D (6 bases). With 1 base removed from V and 3 bases from J, the gap between germline ends came to 12 bases. The CDR3 has 15 residues. Germline CDR1 and CDR2: SGHRS and YFSETQ. This chain's CDR3 is CASSLLGGRTDTQYF. In nucleotides, the CDR3 is TGCGCCAGCAGCTTGTTGGGGGGTAGGACAGATACGCAGTATTTT.

V gene TRBV5-4 combines with J gene TRBJ1-5, with D uncertain. Trimming removed 4 bases from V and 5 bases from J, with 10 bases in between. This CDR3 spans 13 amino acids. The V gene's germline CDR1 is SGHNT and CDR2 YYREEE (reference sequence). Here the CDR3 DNA reads TGTGCCAGCAGCCCTGGGCGTGATCAGCCCCAGCATTTT. It translates to CASSPGRDQPQHF.

This clone was observed a handful of times. The gene calls are TRBV27 and TRBJ2-5; 8 nucleotides align to TRBD1. After removal of 5 bases from V and 3 bases from J, the junction contained 14 bases not matched to a gene. In germline, CDR1 is MNHEY, CDR2 SMNVEV (reference sequence). This CDR3 comprises 17 residues. The DNA for the CDR3 is TGTGCCAGCAGTCCACAGCTGGGGACAGGACCGAAAGAGACCCAGTACTTC. Protein product: CASSPQLGTGPKETQYF.

The V and J genes are TRBV4-1 and TRBJ2-7; tentative D call: TRBD2 (5 bases). CDR1 and CDR2 from the germline V gene are MGHRA and YSYEKL. The CDR3 covers 15 residues. Trimming shortened V by 2 bases and J by 4 bases, and 15 bases separated the two germline ends. DNA of the CDR3: TGCGCCAGCAGCCAACTGGAGGTCCCTTGGTACGAGCAGTACTTC. It specifies CASSQLEVPWYEQYF.